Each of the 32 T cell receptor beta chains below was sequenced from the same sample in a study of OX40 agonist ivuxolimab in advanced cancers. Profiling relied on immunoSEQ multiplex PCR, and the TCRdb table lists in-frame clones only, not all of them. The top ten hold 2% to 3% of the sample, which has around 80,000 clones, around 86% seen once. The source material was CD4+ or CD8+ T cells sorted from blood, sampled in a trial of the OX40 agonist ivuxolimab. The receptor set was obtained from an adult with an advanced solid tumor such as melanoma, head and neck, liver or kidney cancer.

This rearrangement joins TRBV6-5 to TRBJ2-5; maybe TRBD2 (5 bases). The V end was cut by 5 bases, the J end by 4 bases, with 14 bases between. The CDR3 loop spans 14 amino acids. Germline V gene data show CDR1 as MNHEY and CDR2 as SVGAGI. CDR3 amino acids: CASSASRRRETQYF. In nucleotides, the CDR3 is TGTGCCAGCAGTGCTTCGCGGAGGCGAGAGACCCAGTACTTC.

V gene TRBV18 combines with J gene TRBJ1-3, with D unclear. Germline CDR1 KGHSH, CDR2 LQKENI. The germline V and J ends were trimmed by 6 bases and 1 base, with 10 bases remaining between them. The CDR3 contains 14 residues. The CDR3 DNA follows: TGTGCCAGCTCCCGGTCGTCTTCTGGAAACACCATATATTTT. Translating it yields CASSRSSSGNTIYF.

The CDR3 region is CASSKYRANEQFF. CDR3 nucleotides: TGTGCCAGCAGCAAATACAGGGCTAATGAGCAGTTCTTC. The V and J genes are TRBV6-6 and TRBJ2-1; weak D call: TRBD1 (6 bases). This CDR3 is built from 13 residues. The germline V gene encodes CDR1 MNHNY and CDR2 SVGAGI (reference sequence). The V and J ends lost 6 bases and 7 bases respectively, with 13 bases between them.

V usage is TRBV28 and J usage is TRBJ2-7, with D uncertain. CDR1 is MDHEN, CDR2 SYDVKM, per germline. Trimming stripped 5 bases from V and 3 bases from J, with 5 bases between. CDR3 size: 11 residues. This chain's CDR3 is CASSGVYEQYV. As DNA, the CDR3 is TGTGCCAGCAGTGGGGTCTACGAGCAGTACGTC.

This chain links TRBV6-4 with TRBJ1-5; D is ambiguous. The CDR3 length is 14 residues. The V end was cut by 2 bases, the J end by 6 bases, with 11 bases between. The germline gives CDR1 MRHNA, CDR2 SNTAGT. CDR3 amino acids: CASSDNPGVQPQHF. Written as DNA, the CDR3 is TGTGCCAGCAGTGACAACCCAGGAGTTCAGCCCCAGCATTTT.

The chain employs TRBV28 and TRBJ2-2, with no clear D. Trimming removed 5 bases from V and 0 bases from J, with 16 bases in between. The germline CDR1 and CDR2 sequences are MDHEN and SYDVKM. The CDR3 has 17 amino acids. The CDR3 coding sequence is TGTGCCAGCAGTCCAGACTTAGGACCGCCGAACACCGGGGAGCTGTTTTTT. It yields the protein CASSPDLGPPNTGELFF.

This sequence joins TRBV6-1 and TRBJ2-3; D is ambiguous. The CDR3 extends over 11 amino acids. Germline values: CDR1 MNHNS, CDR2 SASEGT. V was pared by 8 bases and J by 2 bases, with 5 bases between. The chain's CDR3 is CASHVTDTQYF. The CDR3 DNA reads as TGTGCCAGCCATGTCACAGATACGCAGTATTTT.

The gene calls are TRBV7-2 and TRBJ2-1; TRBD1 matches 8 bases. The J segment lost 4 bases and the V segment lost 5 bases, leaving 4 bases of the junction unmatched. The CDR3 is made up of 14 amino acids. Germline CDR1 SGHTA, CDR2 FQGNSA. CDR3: CASSPRTGYNEQFF. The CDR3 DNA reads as TGTGCCAGCAGCCCCCGGACAGGGTACAATGAGCAGTTCTTC.

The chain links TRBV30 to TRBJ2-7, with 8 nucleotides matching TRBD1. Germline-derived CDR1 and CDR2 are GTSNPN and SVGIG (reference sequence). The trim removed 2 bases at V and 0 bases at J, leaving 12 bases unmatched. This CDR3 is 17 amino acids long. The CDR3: CAWSLGTGPLSSYEQYV. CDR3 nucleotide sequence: TGTGCCTGGAGTCTCGGGACAGGACCTCTAAGCTCCTACGAGCAGTACGTC.

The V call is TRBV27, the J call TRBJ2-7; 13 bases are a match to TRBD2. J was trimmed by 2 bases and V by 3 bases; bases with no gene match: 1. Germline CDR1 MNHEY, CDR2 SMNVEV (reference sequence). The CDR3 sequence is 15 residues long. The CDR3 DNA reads TGTGCCAGCAGTTTGGGGACTAGCGGGACCTACGAGCAGTACTTC. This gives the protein CASSLGTSGTYEQYF.

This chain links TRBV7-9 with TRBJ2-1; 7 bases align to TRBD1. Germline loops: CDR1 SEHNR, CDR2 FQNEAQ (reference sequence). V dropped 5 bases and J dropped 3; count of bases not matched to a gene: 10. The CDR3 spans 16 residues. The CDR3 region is CASSRRQGTIYNEQFF. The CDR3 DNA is TGTGCCAGCAGCCGTCGACAGGGAACCATCTACAATGAGCAGTTCTTC.

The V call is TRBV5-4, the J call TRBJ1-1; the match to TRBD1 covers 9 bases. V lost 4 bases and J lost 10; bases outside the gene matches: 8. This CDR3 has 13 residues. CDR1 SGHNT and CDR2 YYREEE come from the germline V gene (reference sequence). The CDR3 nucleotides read TGTGCCAGCAGCATCTTCGGGACAGGGAGAGCTTTCTTT. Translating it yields CASSIFGTGRAFF.

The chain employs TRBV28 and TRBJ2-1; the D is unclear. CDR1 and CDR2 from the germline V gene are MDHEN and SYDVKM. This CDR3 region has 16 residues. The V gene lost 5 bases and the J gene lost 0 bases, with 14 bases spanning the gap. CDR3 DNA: TGTGCCAGCAGTCTCCCAGTCGGGTTCTCCTACAATGAGCAGTTCTTC. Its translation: CASSLPVGFSYNEQFF.

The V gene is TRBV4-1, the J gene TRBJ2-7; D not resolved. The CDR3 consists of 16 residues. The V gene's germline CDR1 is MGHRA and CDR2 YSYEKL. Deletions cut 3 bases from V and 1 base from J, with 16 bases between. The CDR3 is CASSQGTGGRSYEQYF. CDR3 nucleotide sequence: TGCGCCAGCAGCCAGGGTACCGGCGGCCGTTCCTACGAGCAGTACTTC.

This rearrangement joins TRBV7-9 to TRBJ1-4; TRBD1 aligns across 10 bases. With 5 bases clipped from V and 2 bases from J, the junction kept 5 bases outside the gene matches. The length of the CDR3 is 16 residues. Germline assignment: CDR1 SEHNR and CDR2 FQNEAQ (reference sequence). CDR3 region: CASSRQGALTNEKLFF. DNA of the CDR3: TGTGCCAGCAGCCGACAGGGGGCCTTGACTAATGAAAAACTGTTTTTT.

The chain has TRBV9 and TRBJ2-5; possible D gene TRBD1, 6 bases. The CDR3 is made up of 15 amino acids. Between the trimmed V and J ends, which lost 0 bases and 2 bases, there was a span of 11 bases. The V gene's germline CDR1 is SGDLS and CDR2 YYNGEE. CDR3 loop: CASSVDGGGQETQYF. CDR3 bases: TGTGCCAGCAGCGTAGATGGGGGCGGGCAAGAGACCCAGTACTTC.

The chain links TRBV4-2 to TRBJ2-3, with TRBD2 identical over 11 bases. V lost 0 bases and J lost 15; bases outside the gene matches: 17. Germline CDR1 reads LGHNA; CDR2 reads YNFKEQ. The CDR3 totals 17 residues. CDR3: CASSQELGGLAASAVYF. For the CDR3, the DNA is TGTGCCAGCAGCCAAGAGCTAGGGGGACTAGCGGCTTCGGCAGTATATTTT.

Written as DNA, the CDR3 is TGTGCCAGCAGTTACTCGAGCAGGGGCGAAGGTGAAAAACTGTTTTTT. Translation: CASSYSSRGEGEKLFF. The chain is built from TRBV6-5 and TRBJ1-4; D possibly corresponds to TRBD1 (6 bases). The CDR3 is made up of 16 amino acids. The germline gives CDR1 MNHEY, CDR2 SVGAGI. Trimming took 0 bases from V and 7 from J, leaving 15 bases between them.

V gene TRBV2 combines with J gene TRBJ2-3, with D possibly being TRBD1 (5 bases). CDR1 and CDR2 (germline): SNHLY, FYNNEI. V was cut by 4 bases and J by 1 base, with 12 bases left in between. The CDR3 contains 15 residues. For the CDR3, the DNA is TGTGCCAGCAGTGTACAGGCTCTGGGCACAGATACGCAGTATTTT. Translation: CASSVQALGTDTQYF.

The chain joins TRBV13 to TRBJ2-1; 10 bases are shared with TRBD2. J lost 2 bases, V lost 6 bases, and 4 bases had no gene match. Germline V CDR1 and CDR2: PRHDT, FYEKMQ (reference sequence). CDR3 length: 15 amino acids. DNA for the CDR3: TGTGCCAGCAGTCCCCTAGCGGGGGCCTACAATGAGCAGTTCTTC. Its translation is CASSPLAGAYNEQFF. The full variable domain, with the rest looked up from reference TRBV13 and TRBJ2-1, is AAGVIQSPRHLIKEKRETATLKCYPIPRHDTVYWYQQGPGQDPQFLISFYEKMQSDKGSIPDRFSAQQFSDYHSELNMSSLELGDSALYFCASSPLAGAYNEQFFGPGTRLTVL.

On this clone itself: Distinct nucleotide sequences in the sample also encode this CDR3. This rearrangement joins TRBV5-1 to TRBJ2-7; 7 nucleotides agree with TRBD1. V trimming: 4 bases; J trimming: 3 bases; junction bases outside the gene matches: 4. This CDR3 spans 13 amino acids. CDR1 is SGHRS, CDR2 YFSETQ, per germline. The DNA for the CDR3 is TGCGCCAGCAGCAGGACAGGAGACTACGAGCAGTACTTC. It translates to CASSRTGDYEQYF.

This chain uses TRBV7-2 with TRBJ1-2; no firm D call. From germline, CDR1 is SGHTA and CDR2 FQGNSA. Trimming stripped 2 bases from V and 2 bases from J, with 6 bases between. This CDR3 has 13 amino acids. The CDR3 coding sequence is TGTGCCAGCAGCTTACCGCCGAACTATGGCTACACCTTC. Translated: CASSLPPNYGYTF.

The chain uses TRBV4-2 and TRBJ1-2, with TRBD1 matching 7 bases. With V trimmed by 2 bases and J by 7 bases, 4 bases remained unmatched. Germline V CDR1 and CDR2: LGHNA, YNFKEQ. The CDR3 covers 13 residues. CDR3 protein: CASSQRDSSGYTF. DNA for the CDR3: TGTGCCAGCAGCCAAAGGGACAGTAGTGGCTACACCTTC.

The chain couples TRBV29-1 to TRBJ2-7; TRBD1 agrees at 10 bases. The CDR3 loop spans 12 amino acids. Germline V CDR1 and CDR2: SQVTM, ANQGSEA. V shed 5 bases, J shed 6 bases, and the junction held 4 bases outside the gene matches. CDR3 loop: CSVTDRGSEQYV. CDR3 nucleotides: TGCAGCGTTACGGACAGGGGGTCCGAGCAGTACGTC.

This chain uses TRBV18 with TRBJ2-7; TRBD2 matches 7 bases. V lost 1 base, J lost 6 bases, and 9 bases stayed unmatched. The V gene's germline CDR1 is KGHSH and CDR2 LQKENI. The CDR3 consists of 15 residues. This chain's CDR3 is CASSPRGGKSSEQYF. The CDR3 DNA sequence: TGTGCCAGCTCACCACGGGGAGGGAAAAGCAGCGAGCAGTACTTC.

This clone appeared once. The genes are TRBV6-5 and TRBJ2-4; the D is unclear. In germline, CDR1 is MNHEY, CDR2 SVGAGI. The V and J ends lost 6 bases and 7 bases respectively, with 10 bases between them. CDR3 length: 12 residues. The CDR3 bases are TGTGCCAGCAGCGCCGGGCGGAACATTCAGTACTTC. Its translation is CASSAGRNIQYF.

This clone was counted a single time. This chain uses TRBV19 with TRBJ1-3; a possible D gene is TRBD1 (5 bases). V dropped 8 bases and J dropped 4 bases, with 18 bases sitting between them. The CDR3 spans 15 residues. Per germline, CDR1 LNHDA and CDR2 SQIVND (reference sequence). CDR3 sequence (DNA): TGTGCCAGTTTCGGCTCAAGGGGATCAGGAAACACCATATATTTT. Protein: CASFGSRGSGNTIYF. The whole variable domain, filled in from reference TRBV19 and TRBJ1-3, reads DGGITQSPKYLFRKEGQNVTLSCEQNLNHDAMYWYRQDPGQGLRLIYYSQIVNDFQKGDIAEGYSVSREKKESFPLTVTSAQKNPTAFYLCASFGSRGSGNTIYFGEGSWLTVV.

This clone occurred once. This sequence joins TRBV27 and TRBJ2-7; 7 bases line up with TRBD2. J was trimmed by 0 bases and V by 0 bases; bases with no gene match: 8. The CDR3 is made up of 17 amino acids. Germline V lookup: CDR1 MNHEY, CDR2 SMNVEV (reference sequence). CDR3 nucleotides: TGTGCCAGCAGTTTATCAGCTCTGCGGGGGAGCTCCTACGAGCAGTACTTC. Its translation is CASSLSALRGSSYEQYF.

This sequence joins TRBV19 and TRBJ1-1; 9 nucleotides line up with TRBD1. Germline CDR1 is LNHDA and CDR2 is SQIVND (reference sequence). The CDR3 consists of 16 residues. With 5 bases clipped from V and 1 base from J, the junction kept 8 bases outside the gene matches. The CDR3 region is CASSSHRTGENTEAFF. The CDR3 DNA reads TGTGCCAGTAGTTCCCACAGGACAGGGGAGAACACTGAAGCTTTCTTT.

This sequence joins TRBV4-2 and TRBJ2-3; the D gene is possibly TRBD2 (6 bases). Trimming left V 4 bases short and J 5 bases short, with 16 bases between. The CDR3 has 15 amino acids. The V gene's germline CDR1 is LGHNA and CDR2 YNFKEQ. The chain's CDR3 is CASSRPGDQGDTQYF. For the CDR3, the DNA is TGTGCCAGCAGCCGACCGGGAGACCAGGGAGATACGCAGTATTTT.

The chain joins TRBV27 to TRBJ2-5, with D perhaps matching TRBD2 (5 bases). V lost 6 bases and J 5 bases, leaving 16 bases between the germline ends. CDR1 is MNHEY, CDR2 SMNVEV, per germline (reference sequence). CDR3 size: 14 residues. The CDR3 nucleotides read TGTGCCAGCAGCCCTACCTGGGAGCTGGAGACCCAGTACTTC. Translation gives CASSPTWELETQYF.

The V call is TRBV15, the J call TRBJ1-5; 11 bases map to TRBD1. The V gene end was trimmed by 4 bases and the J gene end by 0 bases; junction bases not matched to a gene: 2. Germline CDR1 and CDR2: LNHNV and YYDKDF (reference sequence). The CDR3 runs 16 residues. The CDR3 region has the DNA TGTGCCACCAGCAAGGGACAGGGGGTTAGCAATCAGCCCCAGCATTTT. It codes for CATSKGQGVSNQPQHF.